Below, 18 T cell receptor beta chains from the same sample are listed, as sequenced in a study of T cells after yellow fever vaccination. From the 5' RACE reads, TCRdb called clonotypes with MiXCR, one entry per CDR3 protein. Of 250,000 to 350,000 distinct CDR3 sequences detected, around 9.3% appear once; the ten largest clones hold about 3%. This sample comprised CD4+ T cells sorted from PBMCs, obtained 5 days after the yellow fever booster vaccination. Receptor source: a man between 18 and 29 years old who received the YFV17D yellow fever vaccine.

This clonotype was recorded a few times. This sequence joins TRBV7-2 and TRBJ1-5; possible D gene TRBD1, 6 bases. The germline gives CDR1 SGHTA, CDR2 FQGNSA. The V and J ends lost 1 base and 5 bases respectively, with 15 bases between them. The CDR3 is 16 amino acids. The CDR3 region is CASSLGGTTVHQPQHF. In DNA form, the CDR3 reads TGTGCCAGCAGCTTAGGAGGGACAACAGTCCATCAGCCCCAGCATTTT.

A few counts support this clonotype. The chain combines TRBV29-1 with TRBJ2-6, with D possibly matching TRBD2 (7 bases). Germline V gene data show CDR1 as SQVTM and CDR2 as ANQGSEA. The CDR3 runs to 17 residues. Trimming shortened V by 8 bases and J by 2 bases, and 22 bases separated the two germline ends. The CDR3 sequence: CSSRGGGAIPGANVLTF. The CDR3 nucleotides read TGCAGCTCCCGAGGGGGAGGGGCCATCCCTGGGGCCAACGTCCTGACTTTC.

This clonotype occurred a few times. CDR3 residues: CASSSSSGGYEQYF. The CDR3, as DNA: TGTGCCAGCAGTTCCTCTTCAGGGGGCTACGAGCAGTACTTC. The rearrangement joins TRBV12-3 or TRBV12-4 to TRBJ2-7; TRBD1 matches 7 bases. The V gene end was trimmed by 4 bases and the J gene end by 3 bases; junction bases not matched to a gene: 6. The CDR3 sequence is 14 residues long.

This clonotype appeared many times. The rearrangement uses TRBV18 and TRBJ1-1; 7 nucleotides align to TRBD1. The CDR3 length is 16 residues. V shed 0 bases and J 2 bases; nucleotides not matched to a gene: 6. CDR1 KGHSH and CDR2 LQKENI come from the germline V gene. The DNA for the CDR3 is TGTGCCAGCTCACCACCCTTACAGGGGCCTAACACTGAAGCTTTCTTT. Residues: CASSPPLQGPNTEAFF.

Ten or more counts support this clonotype. The chain combines TRBV9 with TRBJ1-1, with TRBD1 as a possible D gene (5 bases). The V gene lost 3 bases and the J gene lost 2 bases, with 17 bases spanning the gap. Germline V lookup: CDR1 SGDLS, CDR2 YYNGEE. This CDR3 contains 16 residues. CDR3 sequence: CASSDRQGLQNTEAFF. CDR3 DNA: TGTGCCAGCAGCGACCGTCAGGGCCTTCAAAACACTGAAGCTTTCTTT.

This clonotype was observed a handful of times. V and J are TRBV18 and TRBJ1-4, with D uncertain. V was shortened by 6 bases and J by 0 bases, with 11 bases between the two germline ends. CDR3 length: 15 amino acids. Germline CDR1 reads KGHSH; CDR2 reads LQKENI. The CDR3 DNA follows: TGTGCCAGCTCGCCGGACCGAGCAACTAATGAAAAACTGTTTTTT. Protein sequence: CASSPDRATNEKLFF. The entire variable domain, with the rest obtained from reference TRBV18 and TRBJ1-4, is as follows: NAGVMQNPRHLVRRRGQEARLRCSPMKGHSHVYWYRQLPEEGLKFMVYLQKENIIDESGMPKERFSAEFPKEGPSILRIQQVVRGDSAAYFCASSPDRATNEKLFFGSGTQLSVL.

The J gene is TRBJ2-3, the V gene TRBV6-1, with D maybe TRBD2 (5 bases). V lost 6 bases and J 2 bases, leaving 12 bases between the germline ends. This CDR3 comprises 14 residues. Per germline, CDR1 MNHNS and CDR2 SASEGT. CDR3 loop: CASREAPNTDTQYF. As DNA, the CDR3 is TGTGCCAGCAGGGAGGCCCCGAACACAGATACGCAGTATTTT.

This clonotype was counted many times. V usage is TRBV7-9 and J usage is TRBJ2-5; D unresolved. The CDR3 runs to 11 residues. The V gene's germline CDR1 is SEHNR and CDR2 FQNEAQ (reference sequence). V lost 6 bases and J lost 1, with 3 bases in between. The DNA for the CDR3 is TGTGCCAGCAGGTCCCAAGAGACCCAGTACTTC. Protein: CASRSQETQYF. Complete variable domain (other parts from reference TRBV7-9 and TRBJ2-5): DTGVSQNPRHKITKRGQNVTFRCDPISEHNRLYWYRQTLGQGPEFLTYFQNEAQLEKSRLLSDRFSAERPKGSFSTLEIQRTEQGDSAMYLCASRSQETQYFGPGTRLLVL.

This chain joins TRBV11-2 and TRBJ2-7, with 8 bases aligning to TRBD1. V was clipped by 4 bases and J by 1 base; unmatched bases: 6. The CDR3 extends over 15 amino acids. Germline loops: CDR1 SGHAT, CDR2 FQNNGV. CDR3: CASSSPRTGSYEQYF. In DNA, the CDR3 is TGTGCCAGCAGCTCTCCCAGGACAGGGTCCTACGAGCAGTACTTC.

V usage is TRBV7-2 and J usage is TRBJ1-1, with D uncertain. V gave up 1 base and J gave up 0 bases, with 9 bases separating them. The CDR3 has 15 amino acids. The germline CDR1 and CDR2 sequences are SGHTA and FQGNSA. The CDR3 region is CASSLVVPMNTEAFF. The CDR3 region has the DNA TGTGCCAGCAGCTTAGTAGTTCCCATGAACACTGAAGCTTTCTTT.

This clonotype came up many times. The DNA for the CDR3 is TGCAGTGCTAGGAGCAGGGAGGGTTGGCGGGAGACCCAGTACTTC. Translation gives CSARSREGWRETQYF. This chain connects TRBV20-1 to TRBJ2-5; 7 nucleotides agree with TRBD2. This CDR3 comprises 15 residues. CDR1 is DFQATT, CDR2 SNEGSKA, per germline (reference sequence). Trimming at V came to 3 bases and at J to 5 bases, leaving 12 bases not matched to a gene.

This clonotype occurred a few times. The chain combines TRBV27 with TRBJ1-5, with 11 bases fitting TRBD1. V trimming: 5 bases; J trimming: 7 bases; junction bases outside the gene matches: 7. The CDR3 runs to 15 residues. Looked up from germline, CDR1 is MNHEY and CDR2 is SMNVEV (reference sequence). This chain's CDR3 is CASSPDRGLSQPQHF. Here the CDR3 DNA reads TGTGCCAGCAGTCCGGACAGGGGGCTCAGCCAGCCCCAGCATTTT.

In DNA form, the CDR3 reads TGTGCCGCAGGACGGGGGGCCGACACCGGGGAGCTGTTTTTT. Protein: CAAGRGADTGELFF. The chain combines TRBV10-3 with TRBJ2-2; a weak D match, TRBD2 (7 bases). V shed 11 bases and J shed 3 bases, with 16 bases lying between them. Per germline, CDR1 ENHRY and CDR2 SYGVKD. CDR3 length: 14 residues.

This clonotype was detected a few times. CDR3 bases: TGTGCCAGCAGCGGGGACGGGACAGGTACTATCTCTGGAAACACCATATATTTT. Protein sequence: CASSGDGTGTISGNTIYF. The rearrangement joins TRBV9 to TRBJ1-3, with 8 bases that match TRBD1. Germline V gives CDR1 SGDLS, CDR2 YYNGEE. The CDR3 is 18 residues long. V shed 3 bases, J shed 0 bases, and the junction held 11 bases outside the gene matches.

This clonotype was seen only a few times. The V call is TRBV28, the J call TRBJ1-3; possibly TRBD1 for D (5 bases). Trimming cost V 3 bases and J 2 bases, with 17 bases left between them. In germline, CDR1 is MDHEN, CDR2 SYDVKM. There are 17 residues in the CDR3. The CDR3 nucleotides read TGTGCCAGCAGTTTGAGGTTAGGGCAGGGCACTGGAAACACCATATATTTT. Translation: CASSLRLGQGTGNTIYF.

This clonotype was counted ten times or more. The chain links TRBV20-1 to TRBJ1-3, with D unresolved. Germline CDR1 and CDR2: DFQATT and SNEGSKA (reference sequence). The CDR3 is 14 residues long. V dropped 3 bases and J dropped 3 bases, with 12 bases sitting between them. CDR3 bases: TGCAGTGCTAGGGTGCCTAATCATGGAAACACCATATATTTT. It specifies CSARVPNHGNTIYF.

The chain links TRBV7-8 to TRBJ1-1; TRBD1 might be the D (5 bases). The V end lost 1 base, the J end lost 0 bases, and 15 bases lay between the germline ends. The germline V gene encodes CDR1 SGHVS and CDR2 FQNEAQ. This CDR3 comprises 17 residues. In DNA, the CDR3 is TGTGCCAGCAGCTTAGGGTACAGGCGGTCGATGAACACTGAAGCTTTCTTT. The encoded protein is CASSLGYRRSMNTEAFF.

The sample holds many counts of this clonotype. CDR3 bases: TGTGCCAGCAGCCTAACGACAGGGGCTGTAGCTTTCTTT. Translation: CASSLTTGAVAFF. V gene TRBV7-2 combines with J gene TRBJ1-1; 8 bases are a match to TRBD1. J gave up 10 bases and V 5 bases, and 9 bases lay outside the gene matches. Germline V gene lookup returns CDR1 SGHTA and CDR2 FQGNSA. The CDR3 is 13 residues long.